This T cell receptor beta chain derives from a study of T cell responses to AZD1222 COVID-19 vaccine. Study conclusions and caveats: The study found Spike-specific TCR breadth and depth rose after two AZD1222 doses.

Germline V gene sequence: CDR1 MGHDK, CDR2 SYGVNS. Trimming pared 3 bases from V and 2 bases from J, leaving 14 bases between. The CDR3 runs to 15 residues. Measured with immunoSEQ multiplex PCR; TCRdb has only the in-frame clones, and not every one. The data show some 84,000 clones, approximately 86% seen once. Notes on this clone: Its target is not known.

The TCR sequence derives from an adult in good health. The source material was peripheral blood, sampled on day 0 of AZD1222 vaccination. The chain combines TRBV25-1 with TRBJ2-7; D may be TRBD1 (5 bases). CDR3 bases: TGTGCCAGCAGTGATAGGGGATGGTGGGCCTACGAGCAGTACTTC. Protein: CASSDRGWWAYEQYF.